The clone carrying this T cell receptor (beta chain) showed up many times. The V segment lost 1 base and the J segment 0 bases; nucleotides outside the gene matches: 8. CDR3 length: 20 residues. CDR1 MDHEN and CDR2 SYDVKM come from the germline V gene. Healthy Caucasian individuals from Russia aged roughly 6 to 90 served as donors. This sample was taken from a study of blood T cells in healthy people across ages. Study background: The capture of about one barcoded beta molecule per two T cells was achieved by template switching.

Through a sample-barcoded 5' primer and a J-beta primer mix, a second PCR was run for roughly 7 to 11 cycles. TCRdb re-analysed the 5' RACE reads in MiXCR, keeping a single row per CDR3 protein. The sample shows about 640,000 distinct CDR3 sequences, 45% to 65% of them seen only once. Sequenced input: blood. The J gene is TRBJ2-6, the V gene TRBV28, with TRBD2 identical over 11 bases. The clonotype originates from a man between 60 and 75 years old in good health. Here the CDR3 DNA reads TGTGCCAGCAGTTTATCCAGGGCCGGGACTAGCGGCTCTGGGGCCAACGTCCTGACTTTC. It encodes CASSLSRAGTSGSGANVLTF.